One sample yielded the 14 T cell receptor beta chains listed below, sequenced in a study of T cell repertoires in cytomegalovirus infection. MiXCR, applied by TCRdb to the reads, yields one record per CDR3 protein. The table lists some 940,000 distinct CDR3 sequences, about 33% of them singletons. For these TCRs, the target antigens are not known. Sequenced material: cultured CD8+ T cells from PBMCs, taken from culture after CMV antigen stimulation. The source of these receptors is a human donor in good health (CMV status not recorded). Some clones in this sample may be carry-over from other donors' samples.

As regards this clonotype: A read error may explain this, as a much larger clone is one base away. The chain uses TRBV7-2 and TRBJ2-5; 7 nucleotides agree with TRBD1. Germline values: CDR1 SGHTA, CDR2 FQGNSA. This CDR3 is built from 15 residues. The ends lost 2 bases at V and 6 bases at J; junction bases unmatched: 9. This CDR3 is CASSLTSTGLKTQYF. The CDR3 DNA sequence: TGTGCCAGCAGCTTAACGTCGACAGGGCTCAAGACCCAGTACTTC.

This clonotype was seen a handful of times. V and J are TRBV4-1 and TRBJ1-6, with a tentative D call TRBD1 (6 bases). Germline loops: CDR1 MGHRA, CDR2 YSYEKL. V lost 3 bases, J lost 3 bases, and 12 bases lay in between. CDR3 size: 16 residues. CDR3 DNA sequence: TGCGCCAGCAGCCAGACCGGGACAAGCTATAATTCACCCCTCCACTTT. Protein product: CASSQTGTSYNSPLHF.

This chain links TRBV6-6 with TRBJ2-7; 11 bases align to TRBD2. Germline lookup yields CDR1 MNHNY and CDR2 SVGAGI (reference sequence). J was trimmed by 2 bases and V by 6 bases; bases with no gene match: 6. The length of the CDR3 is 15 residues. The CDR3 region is CASRFLAGGTYEQYV. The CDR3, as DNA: TGTGCCAGCAGATTTTTAGCGGGGGGGACCTACGAGCAGTACGTC.

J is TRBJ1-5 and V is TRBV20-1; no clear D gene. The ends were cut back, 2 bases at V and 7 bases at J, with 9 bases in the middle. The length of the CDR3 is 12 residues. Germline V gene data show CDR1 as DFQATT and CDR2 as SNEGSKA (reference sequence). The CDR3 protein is CSARWLEQPQHF. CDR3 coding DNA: TGCAGTGCTAGATGGTTGGAGCAGCCCCAGCATTTT.

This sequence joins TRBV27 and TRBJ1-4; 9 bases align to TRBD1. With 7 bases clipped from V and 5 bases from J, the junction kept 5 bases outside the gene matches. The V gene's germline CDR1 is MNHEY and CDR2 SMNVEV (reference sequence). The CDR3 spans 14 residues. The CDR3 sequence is CASTRQGENEKLFF. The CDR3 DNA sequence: TGTGCCAGCACCAGACAGGGGGAGAATGAAAAACTGTTTTTT. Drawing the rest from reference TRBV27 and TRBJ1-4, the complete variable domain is EAQVTQNPRYLITVTGKKLTVTCSQNMNHEYMSWYRQDPGLGLRQIYYSMNVEVTDKGDVPEGYKVSRKEKRNFPLILESPSPNQTSLYFCASTRQGENEKLFFGSGTQLSVL.

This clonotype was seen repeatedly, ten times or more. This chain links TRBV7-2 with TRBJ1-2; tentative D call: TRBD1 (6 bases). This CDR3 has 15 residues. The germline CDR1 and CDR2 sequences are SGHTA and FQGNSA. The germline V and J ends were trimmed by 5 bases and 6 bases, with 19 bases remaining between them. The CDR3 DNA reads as TGTGCCAGCAGCCTGGGAGGGTCGGGGGGCGATGGCTACACCTTC. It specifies CASSLGGSGGDGYTF.

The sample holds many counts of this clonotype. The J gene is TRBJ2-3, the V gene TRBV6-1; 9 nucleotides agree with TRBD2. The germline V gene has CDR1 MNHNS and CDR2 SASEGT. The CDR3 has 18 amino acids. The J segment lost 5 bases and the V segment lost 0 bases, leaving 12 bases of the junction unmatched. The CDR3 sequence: CASSEAFPLAGTGDTQYF. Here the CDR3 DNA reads TGTGCCAGCAGTGAAGCTTTTCCCCTAGCGGGGACTGGAGATACGCAGTATTTT.

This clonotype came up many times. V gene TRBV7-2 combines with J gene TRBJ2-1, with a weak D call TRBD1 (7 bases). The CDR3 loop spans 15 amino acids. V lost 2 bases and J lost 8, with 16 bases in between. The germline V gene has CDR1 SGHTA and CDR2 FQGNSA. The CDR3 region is CASSLIPAGTDEQFF. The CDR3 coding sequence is TGTGCCAGCAGCTTAATTCCGGCGGGGACAGATGAGCAGTTCTTC.

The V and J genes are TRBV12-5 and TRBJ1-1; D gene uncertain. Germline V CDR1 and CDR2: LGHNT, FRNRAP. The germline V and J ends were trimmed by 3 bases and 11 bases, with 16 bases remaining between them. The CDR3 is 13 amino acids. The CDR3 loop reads CASGFVEGLSAFF. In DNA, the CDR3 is TGTGCTAGTGGTTTTGTTGAGGGTTTGAGCGCTTTCTTT.

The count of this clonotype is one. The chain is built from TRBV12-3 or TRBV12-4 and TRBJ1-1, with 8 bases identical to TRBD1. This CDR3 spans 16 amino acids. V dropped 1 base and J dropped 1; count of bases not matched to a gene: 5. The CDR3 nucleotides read TGTGCCAGCAGTTTAGGCAGGGGGCTACCGAACACTGAAGCTTTCTTT. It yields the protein CASSLGRGLPNTEAFF.

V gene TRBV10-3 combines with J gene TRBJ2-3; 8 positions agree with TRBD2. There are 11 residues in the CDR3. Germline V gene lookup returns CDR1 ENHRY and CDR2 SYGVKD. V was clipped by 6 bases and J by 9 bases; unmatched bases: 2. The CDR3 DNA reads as TGTGCCATCAGGTTAGCGGGGACGCAGTATTTT. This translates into CAIRLAGTQYF.

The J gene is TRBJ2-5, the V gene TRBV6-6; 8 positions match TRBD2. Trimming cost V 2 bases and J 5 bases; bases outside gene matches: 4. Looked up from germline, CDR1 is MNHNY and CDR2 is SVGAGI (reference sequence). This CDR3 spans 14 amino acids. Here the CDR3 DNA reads TGTGCCAGCAGTTACGGCGGCGGGGGGGAGACCCAGTACTTC. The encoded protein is CASSYGGGGETQYF.

CDR3 sequence: CASSFHVAVGSNTEAFF. As DNA, the CDR3 is TGTGCCAGCAGTTTTCACGTCGCTGTTGGGTCTAACACTGAAGCTTTCTTT. The chain joins TRBV6-2 or TRBV6-3 to TRBJ1-1; no reliable D call. This CDR3 comprises 17 residues. V was trimmed by 4 bases and J by 2 bases, leaving 20 bases between them. Germline V gives CDR1 MNHEY, CDR2 SVGEGT.

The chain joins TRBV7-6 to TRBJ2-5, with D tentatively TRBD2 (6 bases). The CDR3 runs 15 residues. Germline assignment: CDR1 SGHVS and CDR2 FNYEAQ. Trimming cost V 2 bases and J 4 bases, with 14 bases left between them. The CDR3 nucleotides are TGTGCCAGCAGCTTATTGGGGGGTTCGGTAGAGACCCAGTACTTC. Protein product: CASSLLGGSVETQYF. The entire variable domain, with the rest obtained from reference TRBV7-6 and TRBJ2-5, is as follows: GAGVSQSPRYKVTKRGQDVALRCDPISGHVSLYWYRQALGQGPEFLTYFNYEAQQDKSGLPNDRFSAERPEGSISTLTIQRTEQRDSAMYRCASSLLGGSVETQYFGPGTRLLVL.